A selection of T cell receptor beta chains follows, all from one sample in a study of T cell clonotyping in hematopoietic cell transplantation. This table comes from immunoSEQ multiplex PCR, and its TCRdb copy is limited to in-frame clones, with some not included. The sample lists roughly 80,000 clones, roughly 95% occurring once. Specimen: peripheral blood mononuclear cells, collected before stem cell transplant. Receptor source: a woman between 50 and 59 years old with acute myeloid leukemia. Some clones in this sample may be carry-over from other donors' samples. The CDR3 runs from the conserved cysteine through the conserved F or W. The D gene is left open where the match is weak. A row's size may be missing; if present it is once, few, many or a size class.

CDR3 protein	CDR3 DNA	J gene	V gene	D gene	clone size
CASSEVGDETQYF	TGTGCCAGCAGTGAAGTCGGGGACGAGACCCAGTACTTC	TRBJ2-5	TRBV6-1	-	-
CASSDPYGQDEKLFF	TGTGCCAGCAGTGACCCCTATGGACAGGATGAAAAACTGTTTTTT	TRBJ1-4	TRBV6-1	TRBD1	-
CSVVMTSGGAYNEQFF	TGCAGCGTTGTAATGACTAGCGGGGGGGCTTACAATGAGCAGTTCTTC	TRBJ2-1	TRBV29-1	TRBD2	once
CATKGNNEQFF	TGTGCCACCAAGGGGAATAATGAGCAGTTCTTC	TRBJ2-1	TRBV25-1	-	-
CATSRDKGTDYGYTF	TGTGCCACCAGCAGAGATAAGGGGACGGACTATGGCTACACCTTC	TRBJ1-2	TRBV15	-	-
CASSLRTGVYEQYF	TGTGCCAGCAGCTTAAGGACGGGGGTCTACGAGCAGTACTTC	TRBJ2-7	TRBV11-3	-	-
CASSRGLDYGYTF	TGTGCCAGCAGCAGGGGGCTGGACTATGGCTACACCTTC	TRBJ1-2	TRBV6-5	TRBD1	once
CAWSVGEANYGYTF	TGTGCCTGGAGTGTGGGGGAAGCTAACTATGGCTACACCTTC	TRBJ1-2	TRBV30	-	-
CASSFLQNPGGQGNEQYF	TGTGCCAGCAGCTTCCTTCAGAACCCTGGGGGACAGGGAAACGAGCAGTACTTC	TRBJ2-7	TRBV5-6	TRBD1	-
CSVEEEGQSTEAFF	TGCAGCGTTGAAGAGGAGGGGCAGAGCACTGAAGCTTTCTTT	TRBJ1-1	TRBV29-1	-	-
CASSVRTGGSSALGNQPQHF	TGTGCCAGTAGTGTGAGGACAGGGGGCTCCTCGGCCCTAGGGAATCAGCCCCAGCATTTT	TRBJ1-5	TRBV19	TRBD1	-
CASSARGSNQPQHF	TGCGCCAGCAGTGCCAGGGGCAGCAATCAGCCCCAGCATTTT	TRBJ1-5	TRBV10-2	-	once
CASSYPGLAGVAAGELFF	TGTGCCAGCAGCTATCCGGGACTAGCGGGAGTCGCGGCCGGGGAGCTGTTTTTT	TRBJ2-2	TRBV11-2	TRBD2	-
CASSYGAGTSYEQYF	TGTGCCAGCAGTTACGGTGCAGGTACTAGCTACGAGCAGTACTTC	TRBJ2-7	TRBV6-6	-	-
CASSHSDLNTEAFF	TGCGCCAGCAGCCATTCTGACTTGAACACTGAAGCTTTCTTT	TRBJ1-1	TRBV4-1	-	-
CSVEGGTGGGETQYF	TGCAGCGTTGAAGGAGGGACAGGGGGCGGAGAGACCCAGTACTTC	TRBJ2-5	TRBV29-1	TRBD1	-
CASSPSPDTEAFF	TGTGCCAGCAGCCCCTCCCCTGACACTGAAGCTTTCTTT	TRBJ1-1	TRBV7-2	-	-
CASIEVWGSSYEQYF	TGTGCCAGCATAGAAGTTTGGGGGAGCTCCTACGAGCAGTACTTC	TRBJ2-7	TRBV6-5	-	-
CATSTGVFPSEELFF	TGTGCCACGAGCACAGGGGTTTTCCCGTCGGAGGAGCTGTTTTTT	TRBJ2-2	TRBV30	TRBD1	-
CSVVQGASGELFF	TGCAGCGTTGTACAGGGGGCGTCCGGGGAGCTGTTTTTT	TRBJ2-2	TRBV29-1	TRBD1	-
CAWNVVIPSPLHF	TGTGCCTGGAATGTGGTCATCCCTTCACCCCTCCACTTT	TRBJ1-6	TRBV30	-	-
CAWRDRGRVNTEAFF	TGTGCCTGGAGAGACAGGGGGCGAGTGAACACTGAAGCTTTCTTT	TRBJ1-1	TRBV30	TRBD1	-
CASSLMGNRDEQYF	TGTGCCAGCAGCTTAATGGGTAATCGGGACGAGCAGTACTTC	TRBJ2-7	TRBV7-3	-	-
CASSFVFLAGNEKLFF	TGTGCCAGCAGCTTCGTCTTCCTAGCTGGTAATGAAAAACTGTTTTTT	TRBJ1-4	TRBV7-2	-	-
CASSERGTAFATNEKLFF	TGTGCCAGCAGCGAACGGGGGACCGCCTTTGCAACTAATGAAAAACTGTTTTTT	TRBJ1-4	TRBV7-9	-	-
CASSYSMWTSLYEQYF	TGTGCCAGCAGTTACTCGATGTGGACTAGTTTATACGAGCAGTACTTC	TRBJ2-7	TRBV6-5	TRBD2	once
CASSQGRAQSTLAKNIQYF	TGCGCCAGCAGCCAAGGCCGGGCCCAATCCACTTTAGCCAAAAACATTCAGTACTTC	TRBJ2-4	TRBV4-1	-	-
CAWSPDRGTEAFF	TGTGCCTGGAGTCCGGACAGGGGCACTGAAGCTTTCTTT	TRBJ1-1	TRBV30	TRBD1	-
CASSFNTGELFF	TGTGCCAGCAGCTTTAATACCGGGGAGCTGTTTTTT	TRBJ2-2	TRBV7-3	-	few
CASSSLDASGNTIYF	TGTGCCAGCAGCTCACTGGACGCATCTGGAAACACCATATATTTT	TRBJ1-3	TRBV5-6	-	once
CASRGTLGREQYF	TGTGCCAGCAGGGGAACTCTCGGCCGCGAGCAGTACTTC	TRBJ2-7	TRBV2	-	once
CASSPSRGKYTEAFF	TGTGCCAGCAGTCCCAGCCGGGGGAAGTACACTGAAGCTTTCTTT	TRBJ1-1	TRBV28	-	-
CASYPRARNTEAFF	TGTGCCAGCTACCCAAGGGCCAGGAACACTGAAGCTTTCTTT	TRBJ1-1	TRBV6-1	-	few
CASSLGAGAQTEAFF	TGTGCCAGCAGTTTAGGGGCGGGGGCGCAAACTGAAGCTTTCTTT	TRBJ1-1	TRBV27	-	few
CASSIGPRDRLNTEAFF	TGTGCCAGTAGTATAGGCCCTCGAGATCGGTTGAACACTGAAGCTTTCTTT	TRBJ1-1	TRBV19	-	-
CASSLQSGRSYEQYF	TGTGCTAGCAGCTTACAGTCGGGCAGATCCTACGAGCAGTACTTC	TRBJ2-7	TRBV7-7	-	-
CAWRGDKYNEQFF	TGTGCCTGGAGGGGGGACAAGTACAATGAGCAGTTCTTC	TRBJ2-1	TRBV30	-	-
CASSPTSGITDTQYF	TGTGCCAGCAGCCCGACTAGCGGGATAACAGATACGCAGTATTTT	TRBJ2-3	TRBV28	TRBD2	-
CAISGTGGPGEQYF	TGTGCCATCAGTGGGACAGGGGGTCCGGGCGAGCAGTACTTC	TRBJ2-7	TRBV10-3	TRBD1	-
CASSEAQRVKAFF	TGTGCCAGCAGTGAAGCCCAGAGGGTTAAAGCTTTCTTT	TRBJ1-1	TRBV6-1	-	few
CASSPKRAQIRKYF	TGTGCCAGCAGCCCTAAGCGCGCACAGATACGCAAGTATTTT	TRBJ2-3	TRBV9	-	-
CATTAGNTEAFF	TGTGCCACCACAGCGGGGAACACTGAAGCTTTCTTT	TRBJ1-1	TRBV2	-	-
CASSITGDGYTF	TGTGCCAGTAGTATTACGGGGGACGGCTACACCTTC	TRBJ1-2	TRBV19	-	-
CASGRTSGALYEQYF	TGTGCCAGCGGTAGGACTAGCGGAGCCCTCTACGAGCAGTACTTC	TRBJ2-7	TRBV6-1	TRBD2	-
CASRPGHAFLGAEAFF	TGTGCCAGTAGGCCGGGACATGCTTTCCTCGGGGCTGAAGCTTTCTTT	TRBJ1-1	TRBV19	-	-
CASSLGVANNYGYTF	TGTGCCAGCAGCTTAGGGGTTGCTAACAACTATGGCTACACCTTC	TRBJ1-2	TRBV7-2	-	-
CASSLLMNTEAFF	TGTGCCAGCAGTTTACTAATGAACACTGAAGCTTTCTTT	TRBJ1-1	TRBV27	-	-
CASSLASGGTDTQYF	TGCGCCAGCAGCTTGGCTAGCGGGGGCACAGATACGCAGTATTTT	TRBJ2-3	TRBV5-1	TRBD2	-
CASERGGPYEQYF	TGTGCCAGCGAGCGGGGGGGCCCGTACGAGCAGTACTTC	TRBJ2-7	TRBV2	TRBD2	-
CASIRTSGYTGELFF	TGTGCCAGTATTAGGACTAGCGGGTACACCGGGGAGCTGTTTTTT	TRBJ2-2	TRBV19	TRBD2	-
CASSSSSLTGGSEQYF	TGCGCCAGCAGCTCCTCTTCCTTGACAGGGGGCTCCGAGCAGTACTTC	TRBJ2-7	TRBV5-1	TRBD1	-
CASLGLAGLGETQYF	TGTGCCAGCTTGGGACTAGCGGGACTCGGAGAGACCCAGTACTTC	TRBJ2-5	TRBV2	TRBD2	-
CASSEKAGGENYGYTF	TGTGCCAGCAGTGAAAAGGCAGGGGGCGAGAACTATGGCTACACCTTC	TRBJ1-2	TRBV6-1	TRBD1	-